This T cell receptor (beta chain) is from a study of shared clonotypes between healthy human individuals. Some clones are missing from TCRdb's copy, which holds only in-frame ones; the method was immunoSEQ multiplex PCR. The sample includes roughly 400,000 clones, around 96% of them seen just once. Germline assignment: CDR1 LGHNA and CDR2 YNFKEQ. The CDR3 is made up of 15 amino acids. The germline V and J ends were trimmed by 1 base and 0 bases, with 10 bases remaining between them. Sequencing input: memory CD8+ T cells sorted from blood. The subset: CD45RO+ cells pooled with CCR7-negative TemRA cells. The V gene is TRBV4-2, the J gene TRBJ2-7, with a weak D call TRBD2 (5 bases). This TCR was sampled from a man aged 25 to 45 in good health. The CDR3, as DNA: TGTGCCAGCAGCCAAGCTACCGGGGTCTCCTACGAGCAGTACTTC. Amino acids: CASSQATGVSYEQYF.